Each of the 10 T cell receptor beta chains below was sequenced from the same sample in a study of shared clonotypes between healthy human individuals. Clones were read by immunoSEQ multiplex PCR, and TCRdb kept only the in-frame ones, dropping some. This table has 2.3 million or so clones, 90% to 95% appearing once. Sequencing input: naive CD4+ T cells from PBMCs. Described subset: CD45RA+ positively selected. The receptor set was obtained from a man younger than 35 in good health. Some clones in this sample may be carry-over from other donors' samples.

This chain links TRBV4-2 with TRBJ2-1; a possible D gene is TRBD2 (5 bases). V was shortened by 3 bases and J by 2 bases, with 8 bases between the two germline ends. CDR1 is LGHNA, CDR2 YNFKEQ, per germline. The CDR3 is 14 amino acids. Here the CDR3 reads CASSHQAAYNEQFF. Written as DNA, the CDR3 is TGTGCCAGCAGCCATCAAGCGGCCTACAATGAGCAGTTCTTC.

This chain joins TRBV11-1 and TRBJ1-2; D possibly corresponds to TRBD1 (6 bases). V was trimmed by 1 base and J by 4 bases, leaving 7 bases between them. CDR1 and CDR2 from the germline V gene are SGHAT and FQDESV (reference sequence). This CDR3 spans 13 amino acids. CDR3 in amino acids: CASSLGDTYGYTF. CDR3 nucleotide sequence: TGTGCCAGCAGCTTAGGGGACACCTATGGCTACACCTTC.

The chain uses TRBV6-1 and TRBJ1-5, with unresolved D. Germline CDR1 MNHNS, CDR2 SASEGT. V was pared by 3 bases and J by 1 base, with 22 bases between. The CDR3 length is 19 residues. DNA of the CDR3: TGTGCCAGCAGTGAGGTATATTTGGGCCTAGGAATAAGCAATCAGCCCCAGCATTTT. It encodes CASSEVYLGLGISNQPQHF.

This rearrangement joins TRBV5-1 to TRBJ2-1; 10 bases line up with TRBD2. Unmatched junction bases numbered 6, after V lost 3 bases and J lost 6 bases. This CDR3 spans 15 amino acids. Per germline, CDR1 SGHRS and CDR2 YFSETQ. The CDR3 loop is CASSSTGTSVNEQFF. The CDR3 bases are TGCGCCAGCAGCTCCACCGGGACTAGCGTCAATGAGCAGTTCTTC.

This clone occurred a few times. This rearrangement joins TRBV28 to TRBJ2-3; D uncertain. Germline values: CDR1 MDHEN, CDR2 SYDVKM. This CDR3 is 18 amino acids long. V was cut by 3 bases and J by 2 bases, with 21 bases left in between. CDR3 amino acids: CASSFSWGELLNTDTQYF. The CDR3 DNA sequence: TGTGCCAGCAGTTTCTCCTGGGGTGAACTCCTAAACACAGATACGCAGTATTTT.

This chain links TRBV28 with TRBJ1-2; 10 bases agree with TRBD1. Trimming at V came to 5 bases and at J to 10 bases, leaving 7 bases not matched to a gene. Germline loops: CDR1 MDHEN, CDR2 SYDVKM. The length of the CDR3 is 13 residues. This chain's CDR3 is CASSAPGQGIYTF. The CDR3 coding sequence is TGTGCCAGCAGTGCCCCGGGACAGGGGATCTACACCTTC.

The chain couples TRBV6-6 to TRBJ2-1; no clear D gene. The V end was cut by 0 bases, the J end by 7 bases, with 7 bases between. CDR1 is MNHNY and CDR2 is SVGAGI in the germline V gene (reference sequence). This CDR3 spans 13 amino acids. The CDR3 region is CASSYSMGNEQFF. CDR3 sequence (DNA): TGTGCCAGCAGTTACTCGATGGGGAATGAGCAGTTCTTC.

The chain links TRBV5-8 to TRBJ1-3; D gene uncertain. Trimming stripped 4 bases from V and 2 bases from J, with 16 bases between. The CDR3 runs 16 residues. CDR1 and CDR2 from the germline V gene are SGHTS and YDEGEE. The CDR3 sequence is CASSPTPAAPGNTIYF. CDR3 DNA: TGTGCCAGCAGCCCGACACCAGCCGCGCCTGGAAACACCATATATTTT.

A word on this clone: Sequence at one end of the junction differs from germline and may be a read error. The chain combines TRBV5-1 with TRBJ2-1; 11 bases fit TRBD1. Per germline, CDR1 SGHRS and CDR2 YFSETQ. This CDR3 spans 14 amino acids. The DNA of the CDR3 is TGCGCCAGCAGATTGGACAGGGGGCGGGTTGAGCAGTTCTTC. This encodes CASRLDRGRVEQFF.

This rearrangement joins TRBV4-1 to TRBJ2-1; 13 nucleotides match TRBD2. From germline, CDR1 is MGHRA and CDR2 YSYEKL. The V and J ends lost 5 bases and 6 bases, in that order; junction bases with no gene match: 10. The CDR3 covers 17 residues. The CDR3 loop is CASSRPGLAGNSNEQFF. DNA for the CDR3: TGCGCCAGCAGCAGACCGGGACTAGCGGGAAATAGCAATGAGCAGTTCTTC.